What follows describes a single T cell receptor (beta chain). Its target is not known. This sample is drawn from a study of cytomegalovirus exposure and HLA in healthy donors. Study outcomes and limitations: Equally common other TCR beta chains were less clonally expanded than HLA-associated ones, a later analysis found. Most CMV-associated TCR beta chains were later found to appear HLA-restricted.

Both 60 Vbeta primers and 13 Jbeta primers went into the PCR. Profiled with immunoSEQ multiplex PCR; TCRdb holds only in-frame clones, not every one. The repertoire holds around 130,000 clones, with around 66% as singletons. The CDR3 spans 14 residues. CDR1 LGHNT and CDR2 FRNRAP come from the germline V gene. V dropped 5 bases and J dropped 3 bases, with 13 bases sitting between them. Sequences were obtained from PBMCs. The sequence came from a man between 18 and 29 years old in good health and CMV-seronegative. This rearrangement joins TRBV12-5 to TRBJ1-1; D gene ambiguous. In DNA, the CDR3 is TGTGCTAGTGGTCCCCGGACTACAGACACTGAAGCTTTCTTT. Its protein is CASGPRTTDTEAFF.